The 18 T cell receptor beta chains given below trace back to one sample, sequenced in a study of cytomegalovirus exposure and HLA in healthy donors. The PCR was carried out with 60 Vbeta primers and 13 Jbeta primers. TCRdb's table, derived via immunoSEQ multiplex PCR, lists solely in-frame clones and lacks some. The table includes roughly 120,000 clones, 79% detected once. Sequenced material: PBMCs. The receptors were gathered from a man younger than 35 in good health and CMV-seronegative.

The chain is built from TRBV2 and TRBJ1-5; 9 bases agree with TRBD1. Germline loops: CDR1 SNHLY, CDR2 FYNNEI. The CDR3 loop spans 15 amino acids. V trimming: 4 bases; J trimming: 9 bases; junction bases outside the gene matches: 10. The CDR3 coding sequence is TGTGCCAGCAGTGGTACCGACAGGGGGATTCGGCCCCAGCATTTT. This gives the protein CASSGTDRGIRPQHF.

The CDR3 reads CASSVEGATDTQYF. For the CDR3, the DNA is TGTGCCAGCAGTGTAGAGGGAGCCACAGATACGCAGTATTTT. The chain links TRBV6-4 to TRBJ2-3; tentatively, D is TRBD2 (5 bases). V was trimmed by 4 bases and J by 2 bases, leaving 10 bases between them. The CDR3 runs to 14 residues. Germline CDR1 and CDR2: MRHNA and SNTAGT.

The J gene is TRBJ2-7, the V gene TRBV18; 8 nucleotides agree with TRBD2. Germline CDR1 is KGHSH and CDR2 is LQKENI. Unmatched junction bases numbered 6, after V lost 6 bases and J lost 5 bases. The CDR3 extends over 13 amino acids. The CDR3 DNA follows: TGTGCCAGCTCCGGGGGGGGGCAACACGAGCAGTACGTC. Translating it yields CASSGGGQHEQYV.

This chain joins TRBV5-6 and TRBJ2-2, with no clear D. The germline CDR1 and CDR2 sequences are SGHDT and YYEEEE. The CDR3 covers 14 residues. V lost 4 bases to trimming and J lost 5 bases, with 12 bases between them. CDR3 nucleotides: TGTGCCAGCAGCCTCCAAGACGGGACCGGGGAGCTGTTTTTT. It yields the protein CASSLQDGTGELFF.

The chain links TRBV15 to TRBJ1-5; D gene unclear. The CDR3 has 13 amino acids. Germline CDR1 LNHNV, CDR2 YYDKDF (reference sequence). V lost 0 bases and J lost 6, with 6 bases in between. Here the CDR3 reads CATSREAPQPQHF. CDR3 DNA sequence: TGTGCCACCAGCAGAGAGGCCCCTCAGCCCCAGCATTTT.

Only a few counts were recorded for this clone. The chain joins TRBV5-5 to TRBJ1-2; D remains ambiguous. V was clipped by 0 bases and J by 3 bases, with 18 bases between them. This CDR3 spans 17 amino acids. Per germline, CDR1 SGHKS and CDR2 YYEKEE (reference sequence). CDR3 nucleotide sequence: TGTGCCAGCAGCTTGGTTAGCGGCCAGATTTGGTACTATGGCTACACCTTC. It yields the protein CASSLVSGQIWYYGYTF.

The V call is TRBV7-2, the J call TRBJ2-7, with 11 bases that match TRBD2. Germline values: CDR1 SGHTA, CDR2 FQGNSA. The J segment lost 4 bases and the V segment lost 4 bases, leaving 9 bases of the junction unmatched. This CDR3 has 16 residues. The chain's CDR3 is CASSSRTSGSRYEQYF. For the CDR3, the DNA is TGTGCCAGCAGCTCCCGCACTAGCGGGAGTCGATACGAGCAGTACTTC. Full variable domain (remainder filled in from reference TRBV7-2 and TRBJ2-7): GAGVSQSPSNKVTEKGKDVELRCDPISGHTALYWYRQSLGQGLEFLIYFQGNSAPDKSGLPSDRFSAERTGGSVSTLTIQRTQQEDSAVYLCASSSRTSGSRYEQYFGPGTRLTVT.

This chain's CDR3 is CASSLFTGNNEQFF. In nucleotides, the CDR3 is TGTGCCAGCAGCTTATTTACGGGTAACAATGAGCAGTTCTTC. The rearrangement joins TRBV7-3 to TRBJ2-1; D ambiguous. The CDR3 covers 14 residues. V was cut by 2 bases and J by 5 bases, with 10 bases left in between. CDR1 and CDR2 (germline): SGHTA, FQGTGA.

The J gene is TRBJ1-2, the V gene TRBV30; D unclear. V was trimmed by 8 bases and J by 2 bases, leaving 18 bases between them. The CDR3 sequence is 14 residues long. Germline CDR1 reads GTSNPN; CDR2 reads SVGIG (reference sequence). CDR3 in amino acids: CARNTVLSNYGYTF. As DNA, the CDR3 is TGTGCCCGCAATACGGTGTTATCCAACTATGGCTACACCTTC.

The chain has TRBV6-5 and TRBJ2-7; D is possibly TRBD2 (5 bases). V was pared by 4 bases and J by 6 bases, with 7 bases between. There are 11 residues in the CDR3. Germline CDR1 and CDR2: MNHEY and SVGAGI. The CDR3 DNA is TGTGCCAGCAGTTCTAGCTCCGAGCAGTACGTC. Its translation is CASSSSSEQYV.

The V call is TRBV7-8, the J call TRBJ2-7; 8 nucleotides agree with TRBD1. The CDR3 totals 15 residues. CDR1 is SGHVS and CDR2 is FQNEAQ in the germline V gene. With 4 bases clipped from V and 3 bases from J, the junction kept 8 bases outside the gene matches. Here the CDR3 reads CASSSRQGLNYEQYF. CDR3 coding DNA: TGTGCCAGCAGCTCGCGACAGGGGCTAAACTACGAGCAGTACTTC.

The sample holds many counts of this clone. The rearrangement joins TRBV6-1 to TRBJ2-2, with 7 nucleotides matching TRBD2. The CDR3 extends over 14 amino acids. V gave up 7 bases and J gave up 4 bases; unmatched junction bases: 6. Germline V gives CDR1 MNHNS, CDR2 SASEGT. The CDR3 coding sequence is TGTGCCAGCACGGGAGGCCCGAGCACCGGGGAGCTGTTTTTT. This gives the protein CASTGGPSTGELFF.

This clone was recorded once. This sequence joins TRBV29-1 and TRBJ2-1; 7 positions match TRBD2. The J segment lost 10 bases and the V segment lost 1 base, leaving 10 bases of the junction unmatched. Germline values: CDR1 SQVTM, CDR2 ANQGSEA. The CDR3 is 14 amino acids. The CDR3 bases are TGCAGCGTTGAAGTTGGACTAGGGCGCACGGAGCAGTTCTTC. Residues: CSVEVGLGRTEQFF.

CDR3: CASSNGQRTGELFF. The CDR3 DNA is TGTGCCAGCAGCAACGGACAGCGCACCGGGGAGCTGTTTTTT. The chain joins TRBV7-8 to TRBJ2-2, with a weak D call TRBD1 (6 bases). This CDR3 spans 14 amino acids. The germline V gene encodes CDR1 SGHVS and CDR2 FQNEAQ. The ends were cut back, 5 bases at V and 4 bases at J, with 11 bases in the middle.

The chain carries TRBV6-1 and TRBJ2-6; 7 bases are shared with TRBD2. From germline, CDR1 is MNHNS and CDR2 SASEGT. The length of the CDR3 is 20 residues. The trim removed 0 bases at V and 2 bases at J, leaving 13 bases unmatched. This CDR3 is CASSEAGGGRATAGANVLTF. CDR3 in DNA: TGTGCCAGCAGTGAAGCGGGTGGCGGGAGAGCGACTGCTGGGGCCAACGTCCTGACTTTC.

The chain carries TRBV11-2 and TRBJ2-7, with 8 bases identical to TRBD2. Germline CDR1 and CDR2: SGHAT and FQNNGV. The V gene end was trimmed by 5 bases and the J gene end by 6 bases; junction bases not matched to a gene: 3. The CDR3 contains 12 residues. The DNA for the CDR3 is TGTGCCAGCAGCCTCAGCGGGAGCGAGCAGTACGTC. Its protein is CASSLSGSEQYV.

The chain has TRBV4-2 and TRBJ2-7, with a weak D call TRBD2 (6 bases). The length of the CDR3 is 16 residues. The germline V gene encodes CDR1 LGHNA and CDR2 YNFKEQ. Trimming cost V 8 bases and J 7 bases, with 27 bases left between them. CDR3 nucleotides: TGTGCCAGCGCGTCTATTACGACTAGAACCTTCGGTGAGCAGTACTTC. Translation gives CASASITTRTFGEQYF.

This rearrangement joins TRBV19 to TRBJ2-3, with D hard to call. Germline loops: CDR1 LNHDA, CDR2 SQIVND (reference sequence). V lost 11 bases, J lost 5 bases, and 11 bases lay in between. This CDR3 has 11 amino acids. CDR3: CASRILDTQYF. The CDR3 DNA is TGTGCCTCGCGGATCCTAGATACGCAGTATTTT.